This T cell receptor (beta chain) was captured by sequencing in a study of shared clonotypes between healthy human individuals. Naive-designated CD8 cells lacked CD45RO, were positively enriched for CCR7, and omitted terminally differentiated effector memory CD45RA+ cells. Trimming took 4 bases from V and 2 from J, leaving 19 bases between them. The CDR3 covers 16 residues. The germline V gene encodes CDR1 SGHRS and CDR2 YFSETQ. The assay was immunoSEQ multiplex PCR, and TCRdb's table has in-frame clones only and misses some. The table shows some 2,000,000 clones, with roughly 94% occurring only once.

The sample comprised naive CD8+ T cells sorted from blood. This sequence was found in a man aged 18 to 35 in good health. This chain links TRBV5-1 with TRBJ2-7; possible D gene TRBD1, 6 bases. DNA of the CDR3: TGCGCCAGCAGCCAACCCCTGGGGGCCGATCCCTACGAGCAGTACTTC. Translating it yields CASSQPLGADPYEQYF.